Each of the 19 T cell receptor beta chains below was sequenced from the same sample in a study of T cell responses to AZD1222 COVID-19 vaccine. Sequenced by immunoSEQ multiplex PCR; TCRdb stores in-frame clones only, minus some. This table has around 110,000 clones, about 86% appearing once. Sequencing used peripheral blood, obtained on day 0 of AZD1222 vaccination. All receptors derive from an adult in good health.

This rearrangement joins TRBV7-9 to TRBJ1-1; D is undetermined. The V and J ends lost 9 bases and 2 bases respectively, with 10 bases between them. The germline V gene has CDR1 SEHNR and CDR2 FQNEAQ (reference sequence). The CDR3 is 12 residues long. The CDR3 here is CASTTLNTEAFF. In DNA form, the CDR3 reads TGTGCCAGTACCACACTAAACACTGAAGCTTTCTTT.

The chain is built from TRBV7-9 and TRBJ2-5; tentatively, D is TRBD2 (7 bases). The CDR3 covers 13 residues. Germline V gene lookup returns CDR1 SEHNR and CDR2 FQNEAQ (reference sequence). V gave up 5 bases and J gave up 5 bases, with 12 bases separating them. The CDR3 bases are TGTGCCAGCAGCCCAAGGGGGGGCGAGACCCAGTACTTC. This codes for CASSPRGGETQYF.

This sequence joins TRBV10-3 and TRBJ2-4, with 8 bases aligning to TRBD2. V was clipped by 0 bases and J by 0 bases; unmatched bases: 7. The germline gives CDR1 ENHRY, CDR2 SYGVKD. This CDR3 contains 18 residues. This CDR3 reads CAISESSGGPLAKNIQYF. As DNA, the CDR3 is TGTGCCATCAGTGAGTCGTCGGGAGGGCCTTTAGCCAAAAACATTCAGTACTTC.

This sequence joins TRBV19 and TRBJ2-7, with TRBD2 matching 9 bases. The CDR3 contains 14 residues. V was pared by 6 bases and J by 5 bases, with 8 bases of the junction left unmatched. CDR1 LNHDA and CDR2 SQIVND come from the germline V gene (reference sequence). The CDR3 coding sequence is TGTGCCAGTAGAGGGCGGGAGGGTCGCAACGAGCAGTACTTC. It encodes CASRGREGRNEQYF.

The chain is built from TRBV20-1 and TRBJ2-5; the D is unclear. Germline assignment: CDR1 DFQATT and CDR2 SNEGSKA (reference sequence). The length of the CDR3 is 10 residues. V lost 0 bases, J lost 8 bases, and 4 bases lay in between. In nucleotides, the CDR3 is TGCAGTGCTAGAGAGTTCACCCAGTACTTC. Translation: CSAREFTQYF.

The genes are TRBV4-3 and TRBJ1-2; a weak D match, TRBD1 (5 bases). CDR1 and CDR2 (germline): LGHNA, YSLEER. CDR3 size: 16 residues. Trimming removed 0 bases from V and 4 bases from J, with 15 bases in between. The CDR3 DNA reads as TGCGCCAGCAGCCAAGAGGCGGGGAGGGGAAGCTATGGCTACACCTTC. It specifies CASSQEAGRGSYGYTF.

This chain uses TRBV25-1 with TRBJ2-1; 7 bases align to TRBD2. CDR3 length: 16 residues. Germline CDR1 and CDR2: MGHDK and SYGVNS. With 4 bases clipped from V and 4 bases from J, the junction kept 10 bases outside the gene matches. CDR3 sequence reads: CASSGFIGTIYNEQFF. CDR3 DNA: TGTGCCAGCAGTGGATTTATAGGGACTATATACAATGAGCAGTTCTTC.

This clone was observed a few times. The chain carries TRBV4-3 and TRBJ1-3, with D hard to call. The V gene's germline CDR1 is LGHNA and CDR2 YSLEER. The CDR3 is 15 amino acids. With 1 base removed from V and 8 bases from J, the gap between germline ends came to 15 bases. The CDR3 is CASSQVWGEVDTIYF. In DNA, the CDR3 is TGCGCCAGCAGCCAAGTTTGGGGAGAGGTCGACACCATATATTTT.

This chain links TRBV10-3 with TRBJ1-2, with D possibly matching TRBD1 (5 bases). Germline values: CDR1 ENHRY, CDR2 SYGVKD. This CDR3 has 15 residues. V dropped 3 bases and J dropped 2 bases, with 13 bases sitting between them. The CDR3 coding sequence is TGTGCCATCAGTGATCTAGGGGCGGAAAACTATGGCTACACCTTC. It is translated as CAISDLGAENYGYTF.

The V and J genes are TRBV5-1 and TRBJ1-1; 9 nucleotides match TRBD1. The germline V gene has CDR1 SGHRS and CDR2 YFSETQ. The length of the CDR3 is 15 residues. Trimming cost V 1 base and J 1 base; bases outside gene matches: 2. This CDR3 is CASSLSGQGNTEAFF. DNA of the CDR3: TGCGCCAGCAGCTTGTCGGGACAGGGGAACACTGAAGCTTTCTTT.

The chain employs TRBV5-4 and TRBJ2-3; D is undetermined. Germline V gene sequence: CDR1 SGHNT, CDR2 YYREEE (reference sequence). This CDR3 has 13 amino acids. Trimming removed 4 bases at V and 6 bases at J, with 12 bases between. CDR3 coding DNA: TGTGCCAGCAGCCTGGACCAAGGGGATACGCAGTATTTT. It codes for CASSLDQGDTQYF. The variable domain in full, with the rest retrieved from reference TRBV5-4 and TRBJ2-3, is ETGVTQSPTHLIKTRGQQVTLRCSSQSGHNTVSWYQQALGQGPQFIFQYYREEENGRGNFPPRFSGLQFPNYSSELNVNALELDDSALYLCASSLDQGDTQYFGPGTRLTVL.

The chain combines TRBV7-9 with TRBJ1-3; D unclear. Between the trimmed V and J ends, which lost 4 bases and 8 bases, there was a span of 12 bases. The CDR3 covers 13 residues. Germline loops: CDR1 SEHNR, CDR2 FQNEAQ (reference sequence). The CDR3 coding sequence is TGTGCCAGCAGCTCGGAAGGATGGGACACCATATATTTT. Translating gives CASSSEGWDTIYF.

This clone was seen more than once but under ten times. This sequence joins TRBV10-3 and TRBJ2-7; 9 bases match TRBD1. This CDR3 has 14 amino acids. Germline CDR1 and CDR2: ENHRY and SYGVKD. V was pared by 2 bases and J by 6 bases, with 5 bases of the junction left unmatched. CDR3 in amino acids: CAISEGQGLAEQYF. The CDR3 DNA reads as TGTGCCATCAGTGAGGGACAGGGGCTCGCCGAGCAGTACTTC.

The rearrangement links TRBV6-5 to TRBJ1-2, with TRBD1 matching 8 bases. The V and J ends lost 2 bases and 2 bases, in that order; junction bases with no gene match: 4. Germline values: CDR1 MNHEY, CDR2 SVGAGI. This CDR3 has 15 amino acids. Here the CDR3 DNA reads TGTGCCAGCAGTTACCAGGGGGCGACGAACTATGGCTACACCTTC. This sequence encodes CASSYQGATNYGYTF.

The gene calls are TRBV24-1 and TRBJ2-1; D perhaps matches TRBD1 (6 bases). The CDR3 has 14 amino acids. Trimming stripped 4 bases from V and 5 bases from J, with 11 bases between. Per germline, CDR1 KGHDR and CDR2 SFDVKD. CDR3 in amino acids: CATSEPDRNNEQFF. CDR3 nucleotide sequence: TGTGCCACCAGTGAACCGGACAGAAACAATGAGCAGTTCTTC.

The chain links TRBV19 to TRBJ1-2; D gene unclear. V was cut by 4 bases and J by 2 bases, with 14 bases left in between. CDR3 length equals 15 residues. Germline CDR1 and CDR2: LNHDA and SQIVND (reference sequence). CDR3 nucleotide sequence: TGTGCCAGTAGTACCCTAGACGCTCACAACTATGGCTACACCTTC. Amino acids: CASSTLDAHNYGYTF.

This chain joins TRBV7-9 and TRBJ1-1; D unresolved. The CDR3 sequence is 13 residues long. The germline CDR1 and CDR2 sequences are SEHNR and FQNEAQ (reference sequence). Trimming removed 5 bases from V and 1 base from J, with 8 bases in between. CDR3 nucleotides: TGTGCCAGCAGCGAGAACAGGAACACTGAAGCTTTCTTT. It encodes CASSENRNTEAFF.

This sequence joins TRBV10-3 and TRBJ2-7; 14 bases are shared with TRBD2. J gave up 6 bases and V 10 bases, and 5 bases lay outside the gene matches. The CDR3 spans 13 residues. CDR1 ENHRY and CDR2 SYGVKD come from the germline V gene. The CDR3 region is CATGLAGGPEQYF. Here the CDR3 DNA reads TGTGCCACCGGACTAGCGGGAGGCCCCGAGCAGTACTTC.

The chain joins TRBV5-1 to TRBJ2-5; 10 positions agree with TRBD1. The CDR3 has 16 residues. The germline V gene has CDR1 SGHRS and CDR2 YFSETQ. V gave up 2 bases and J gave up 4 bases; unmatched junction bases: 8. CDR3 region: CASSFRTGGSRETQYF. CDR3 DNA: TGCGCCAGCAGCTTCAGGACAGGGGGAAGTAGAGAGACCCAGTACTTC.